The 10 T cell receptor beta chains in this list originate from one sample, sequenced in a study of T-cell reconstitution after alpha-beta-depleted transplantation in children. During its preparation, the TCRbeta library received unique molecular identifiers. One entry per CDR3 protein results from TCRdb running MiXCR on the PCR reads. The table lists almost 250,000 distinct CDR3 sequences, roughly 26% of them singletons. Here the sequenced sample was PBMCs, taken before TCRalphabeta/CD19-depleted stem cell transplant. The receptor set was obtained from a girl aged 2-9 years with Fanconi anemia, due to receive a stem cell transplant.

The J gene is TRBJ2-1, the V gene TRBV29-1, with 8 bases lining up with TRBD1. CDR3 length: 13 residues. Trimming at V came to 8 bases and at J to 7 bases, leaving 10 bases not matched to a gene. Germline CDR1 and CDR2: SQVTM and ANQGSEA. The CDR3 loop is CSLTGDIINEQFF. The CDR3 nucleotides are TGCAGCCTGACAGGGGACATAATAAATGAGCAGTTCTTC.

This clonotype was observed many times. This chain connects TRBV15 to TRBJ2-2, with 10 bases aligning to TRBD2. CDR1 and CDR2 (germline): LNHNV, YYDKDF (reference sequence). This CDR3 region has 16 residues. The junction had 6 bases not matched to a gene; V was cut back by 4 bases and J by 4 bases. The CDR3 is CATSTGLAEITGELFF. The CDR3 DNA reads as TGTGCCACCAGCACCGGACTAGCGGAGATCACCGGGGAGCTGTTTTTT.

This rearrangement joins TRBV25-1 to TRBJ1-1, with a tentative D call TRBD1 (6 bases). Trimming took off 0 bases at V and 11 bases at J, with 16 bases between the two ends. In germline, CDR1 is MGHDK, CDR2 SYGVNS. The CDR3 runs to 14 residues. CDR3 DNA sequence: TGTGCCAGCAGTGAATATAACCCAGGGGTGCGCGCTTTCTTT. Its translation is CASSEYNPGVRAFF.

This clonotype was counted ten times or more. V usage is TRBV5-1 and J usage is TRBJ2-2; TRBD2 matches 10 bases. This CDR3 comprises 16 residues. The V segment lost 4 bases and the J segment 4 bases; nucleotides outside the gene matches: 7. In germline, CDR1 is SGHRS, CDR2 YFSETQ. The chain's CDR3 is CASSVPSGSSTGELFF. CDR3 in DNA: TGCGCCAGCAGCGTGCCTAGCGGGAGTTCCACCGGGGAGCTGTTTTTT.

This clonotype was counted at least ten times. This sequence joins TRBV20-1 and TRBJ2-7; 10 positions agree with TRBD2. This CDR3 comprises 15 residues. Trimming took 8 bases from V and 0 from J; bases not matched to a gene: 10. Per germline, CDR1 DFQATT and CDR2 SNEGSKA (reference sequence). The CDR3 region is CSRPPGLADSYEQYF. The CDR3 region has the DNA TGCAGTCGCCCGCCTGGACTAGCGGACTCCTACGAGCAGTACTTC.

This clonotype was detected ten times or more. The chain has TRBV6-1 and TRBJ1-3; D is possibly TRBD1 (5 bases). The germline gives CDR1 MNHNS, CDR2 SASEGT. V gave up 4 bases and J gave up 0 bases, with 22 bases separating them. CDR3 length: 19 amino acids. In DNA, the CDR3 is TGTGCCAGCAGTGTTCCGCCTGAGACAGAAACGGCCTCTGGAAACACCATATATTTT. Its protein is CASSVPPETETASGNTIYF.

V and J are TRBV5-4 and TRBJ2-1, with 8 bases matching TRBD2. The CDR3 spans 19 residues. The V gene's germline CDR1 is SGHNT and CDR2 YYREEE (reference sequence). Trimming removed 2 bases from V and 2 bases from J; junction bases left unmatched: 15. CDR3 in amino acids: CASSFPLASGSRTYNEQFF. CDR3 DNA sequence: TGTGCCAGCAGCTTCCCCTTGGCCAGCGGGAGTAGAACCTACAATGAGCAGTTCTTC.

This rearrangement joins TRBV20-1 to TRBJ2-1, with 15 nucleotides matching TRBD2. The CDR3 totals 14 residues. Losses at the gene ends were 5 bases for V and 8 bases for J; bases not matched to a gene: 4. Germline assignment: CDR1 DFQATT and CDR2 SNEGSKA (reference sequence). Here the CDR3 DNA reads TGCAGTGCTGATAGGACTAGCGGGGGGGATGAGCAGTTCTTC. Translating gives CSADRTSGGDEQFF.

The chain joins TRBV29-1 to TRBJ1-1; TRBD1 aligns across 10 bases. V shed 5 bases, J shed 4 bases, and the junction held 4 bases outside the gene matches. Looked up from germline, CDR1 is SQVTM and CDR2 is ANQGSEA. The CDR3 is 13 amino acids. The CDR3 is CSVQRDRGTEAFF. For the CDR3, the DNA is TGCAGCGTTCAAAGGGACAGGGGCACTGAAGCTTTCTTT.

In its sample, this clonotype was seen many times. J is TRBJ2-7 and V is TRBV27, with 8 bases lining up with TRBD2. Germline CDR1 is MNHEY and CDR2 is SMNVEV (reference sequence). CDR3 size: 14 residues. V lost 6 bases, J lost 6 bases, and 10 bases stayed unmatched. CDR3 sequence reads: CASSQKAGVGEQYF. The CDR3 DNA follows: TGTGCCAGCAGCCAGAAAGCGGGAGTAGGCGAGCAGTACTTC.